Shown below are 10 T cell receptor beta chains from a single sample sequenced in a study of control samples from healthy donors and cancer patients. Clones were sequenced by immunoSEQ multiplex PCR, and TCRdb holds only the in-frame ones, with some missing. Of 70,000 or so clones in the sample, roughly 84% were seen once. The sequenced material came from blood. These receptors came from a man aged 45-65 years in good health.

This clone was detected only once. In DNA form, the CDR3 reads TGTGCCAGCAGTCTAAAGGATACGCAGTATTTT. Its translation: CASSLKDTQYF. The rearrangement links TRBV6-2 or TRBV6-3 to TRBJ2-3; D is ambiguous. Germline CDR1 MNHEY, CDR2 SVGEGT. The V end was cut by 5 bases, the J end by 6 bases, with 6 bases between. This CDR3 region has 11 residues.

CDR3 DNA sequence: TGTGCCAGCAGTTTCGGCCGGACAGGGGCCTCGGGTGGCTACACCTTC. Protein: CASSFGRTGASGGYTF. This chain uses TRBV28 with TRBJ1-2; the match to TRBD1 covers 9 bases. The ends lost 3 bases at V and 7 bases at J; junction bases unmatched: 12. The CDR3 is 16 amino acids. In germline, CDR1 is MDHEN, CDR2 SYDVKM.

The CDR3 bases are TGTGCCAGCAGCTTGGGGACTAGCGGAAACCAAGAGACCCAGTACTTC. Translated, it gives CASSLGTSGNQETQYF. This chain uses TRBV5-8 with TRBJ2-5; 10 bases agree with TRBD2. V was pared by 0 bases and J by 0 bases, with 2 bases of the junction left unmatched. In germline, CDR1 is SGHTS, CDR2 YDEGEE. The CDR3 runs 16 residues. Variable domain in full (rest from reference TRBV5-8 and TRBJ2-5): EAGVTQSPTHLIKTRGQQATLRCSPISGHTSVYWYQQALGLGLQFLLWYDEGEERNRGNFPPRFSGRQFPNYSSELNVNALELEDSALYLCASSLGTSGNQETQYFGPGTRLLVL.

The rearrangement joins TRBV5-4 to TRBJ1-1; 7 nucleotides line up with TRBD1. Trimming took 4 bases from V and 1 from J; bases not matched to a gene: 7. Germline assignment: CDR1 SGHNT and CDR2 YYREEE (reference sequence). The length of the CDR3 is 15 residues. This CDR3 reads CASSPRTGGNTEAFF. In DNA form, the CDR3 reads TGTGCCAGCAGCCCGAGGACAGGCGGGAACACTGAAGCTTTCTTT.

CDR3 sequence: CASSSGLAGVQETQYF. The CDR3 bases are TGTGCCAGCAGTTCGGGACTAGCGGGAGTCCAAGAGACCCAGTACTTC. The V and J genes are TRBV6-5 and TRBJ2-5, with 14 nucleotides matching TRBD2. Germline CDR1 MNHEY, CDR2 SVGAGI. This CDR3 has 16 amino acids. V gave up 4 bases and J gave up 1 base; unmatched junction bases: 2.

Regarding this clone: At one end, the junction sequence differs from germline, possibly due to a read error. The rearrangement links TRBV6-1 to TRBJ1-1; 7 bases agree with TRBD1. Germline loops: CDR1 MNHNS, CDR2 SASEGT. The length of the CDR3 is 12 residues. CDR3 loop: CASIEGTAKAFF. CDR3 DNA: TGTGCCAGCATTGAAGGGACAGCAAAAGCTTTCTTT.

This clone was recorded once. The chain combines TRBV27 with TRBJ1-4; D gene uncertain. CDR1 is MNHEY and CDR2 is SMNVEV in the germline V gene (reference sequence). The CDR3 runs 15 residues. V shed 5 bases and J shed 6 bases, with 16 bases lying between them. The CDR3 nucleotides read TGTGCCAGCAGTGCCGACGGTGGTCAAGATGAAAAACTGTTTTTT. Amino acid sequence: CASSADGGQDEKLFF.

This clone appeared a few times. The genes are TRBV4-2 and TRBJ1-4; D gene unclear. V was cut by 0 bases and J by 10 bases, with 3 bases left in between. Looked up from germline, CDR1 is LGHNA and CDR2 is YNFKEQ. This CDR3 has 11 residues. CDR3 region: CASSQDGKLFF. CDR3 in DNA: TGTGCCAGCAGCCAAGATGGAAAACTGTTTTTT.

The V and J genes are TRBV30 and TRBJ1-2; the D is unclear. The CDR3 extends over 13 amino acids. The V and J ends lost 2 bases and 5 bases respectively, with 12 bases between them. Germline CDR1 GTSNPN, CDR2 SVGIG (reference sequence). The CDR3 reads CAWSPSDHYGYTF. The DNA for the CDR3 is TGTGCCTGGAGTCCCTCGGACCATTATGGCTACACCTTC. The entire variable domain, with the rest obtained from reference TRBV30 and TRBJ1-2, is as follows: SQTIHQWPATLVQPVGSPLSLECTVEGTSNPNLYWYRQAAGRGLQLLFYSVGIGQISSEVPQNLSASRPQDRQFILSSKKLLLSDSGFYLCAWSPSDHYGYTFGSGTRLTVV.

This sequence joins TRBV30 and TRBJ1-5; 9 nucleotides match TRBD1. CDR3 length: 17 residues. Germline values: CDR1 GTSNPN, CDR2 SVGIG (reference sequence). V lost 3 bases to trimming and J lost 1 base; unmatched junction nucleotides: 10. The CDR3 loop reads CAWSEWGDRVSNQPQHF. The CDR3 bases are TGTGCCTGGAGCGAGTGGGGGGACAGGGTGAGCAATCAGCCCCAGCATTTT.